These 23 T cell receptor beta chains came from one sample sequenced in a study of T cells in Graves' hyperthyroidism and ophthalmopathy. Amplification yielded TCR beta CDR3 regions, with RNA transcripts as the source. The study used the HTBI primer set for a first-round RT-PCR of the TCR CDR3. TCRdb itself ran the multiplex PCR reads through MiXCR, one entry per CDR3 protein. This table holds some 370,000 distinct CDR3 sequences, more than 12% found once. The source material was blood. These receptors originate from a man aged 50-59 years with Graves' ophthalmopathy.

There are many counts of this clonotype. The chain employs TRBV11-2 and TRBJ2-1; the match to TRBD2 covers 12 bases. The CDR3 is 16 residues long. CDR1 is SGHAT, CDR2 FQNNGV, per germline. Losses at the gene ends were 6 bases for V and 2 bases for J; bases not matched to a gene: 5. The chain's CDR3 is CASRPLAGGPYNEQFF. CDR3 bases: TGTGCCAGCAGACCTCTAGCGGGAGGGCCCTACAATGAGCAGTTCTTC.

This clonotype was recorded at least ten times. CDR3 nucleotide sequence: TGTGCCAGCAGTGACAGGGAACGGTCTCTCTACGAGCAGTACTTC. Protein product: CASSDRERSLYEQYF. The chain uses TRBV2 and TRBJ2-7, with D maybe TRBD1 (5 bases). In germline, CDR1 is SNHLY, CDR2 FYNNEI. The CDR3 covers 15 residues. The V and J ends lost 3 bases and 3 bases respectively, with 15 bases between them.

This clonotype was seen only a few times. The chain is built from TRBV10-3 and TRBJ2-7; possible D gene TRBD2, 6 bases. V lost 3 bases to trimming and J lost 4 bases, with 13 bases between them. Per the germline V gene, CDR1 is ENHRY and CDR2 is SYGVKD. The CDR3 spans 14 residues. The CDR3 loop reads CAISDGREKYEQYF. The CDR3, as DNA: TGTGCCATCAGTGATGGTCGGGAGAAGTACGAGCAGTACTTC.

This clonotype appeared many times. The chain is built from TRBV20-1 and TRBJ1-2; 9 nucleotides line up with TRBD1. V was pared by 4 bases and J by 3 bases, with 3 bases of the junction left unmatched. This CDR3 contains 13 residues. CDR1 is DFQATT and CDR2 is SNEGSKA in the germline V gene (reference sequence). Written as DNA, the CDR3 is TGCAGTGCTACGGGACAGGGCGACTATGGCTACACCTTC. It encodes CSATGQGDYGYTF.

The sample holds many counts of this clonotype. The chain has TRBV6-6 and TRBJ2-1; TRBD2 agrees at 11 bases. V gave up 0 bases and J gave up 3 bases; unmatched junction bases: 4. Germline values: CDR1 MNHNY, CDR2 SVGAGI (reference sequence). This CDR3 has 17 residues. The CDR3 is CASSYSGTSGHYNEQFF. The CDR3 nucleotides read TGTGCCAGCAGTTACTCAGGGACTAGCGGACACTACAATGAGCAGTTCTTC.

The chain has TRBV25-1 and TRBJ1-1; possible D gene TRBD1, 5 bases. The CDR3 covers 15 residues. Between the trimmed V and J ends, which lost 7 bases and 4 bases, there was a span of 19 bases. Germline V CDR1 and CDR2: MGHDK, SYGVNS. CDR3 loop: CASTPPGRLGTEAFF. CDR3 in DNA: TGTGCCAGCACCCCCCCAGGGCGGCTGGGCACTGAAGCTTTCTTT. The full variable domain, with the rest looked up from reference TRBV25-1 and TRBJ1-1, is EADIYQTPRYLVIGTGKKITLECSQTMGHDKMYWYQQDPGMELHLIHYSYGVNSTEKGDLSSESTVSRIRTEHFPLTLESARPSHTSQYLCASTPPGRLGTEAFFGQGTRLTVV.

This clonotype appeared a few times. A much larger clone lies a single base off, so this may be a read error. The chain carries TRBV18 and TRBJ2-1; D is perhaps TRBD2 (6 bases). Germline values: CDR1 KGHSH, CDR2 LQKENI. The CDR3 length is 15 residues. The CDR3 protein is CASSPYAGTYNGQFF. CDR3 nucleotides: TGTGCCAGCTCACCTTACGCGGGAACCTACAATGGGCAGTTCTTC.

The rearrangement joins TRBV2 to TRBJ1-4; no definite D call. The germline gives CDR1 SNHLY, CDR2 FYNNEI. With 3 bases removed from V and 7 bases from J, the gap between germline ends came to 12 bases. The CDR3 has 14 residues. CDR3 coding DNA: TGTGCCAGCAGTGACAGGCTGGGCGTTGAAAAACTGTTTTTT. Its protein is CASSDRLGVEKLFF.

This clonotype occurred a few times. This chain connects TRBV27 to TRBJ1-3; possible D gene TRBD1, 5 bases. This CDR3 spans 13 amino acids. The germline CDR1 and CDR2 sequences are MNHEY and SMNVEV (reference sequence). The germline V and J ends were trimmed by 5 bases and 4 bases, with 9 bases remaining between them. The CDR3 reads CASSRTQGNTIYF. The CDR3 coding sequence is TGTGCCAGCAGTCGGACACAGGGAAACACCATATATTTT.

The chain carries TRBV6-1 and TRBJ2-7, with D uncertain. V lost 2 bases to trimming and J lost 7 bases, with 15 bases between them. The germline V gene encodes CDR1 MNHNS and CDR2 SASEGT. This CDR3 region has 14 residues. This CDR3 is CASSESRGAGEQYF. In DNA, the CDR3 is TGTGCCAGCAGTGAATCGCGCGGCGCCGGGGAGCAGTACTTC.

This rearrangement joins TRBV19 to TRBJ1-5; D not resolved. CDR1 LNHDA and CDR2 SQIVND come from the germline V gene (reference sequence). The CDR3 runs to 12 residues. V was trimmed by 7 bases and J by 2 bases, leaving 6 bases between them. The CDR3: CASKNGNQPQHF. CDR3 DNA: TGTGCCAGTAAAAACGGCAATCAGCCCCAGCATTTT. The full variable domain, with the rest looked up from reference TRBV19 and TRBJ1-5, is DGGITQSPKYLFRKEGQNVTLSCEQNLNHDAMYWYRQDPGQGLRLIYYSQIVNDFQKGDIAEGYSVSREKKESFPLTVTSAQKNPTAFYLCASKNGNQPQHFGDGTRLSIL.

This sequence joins TRBV28 and TRBJ1-5, with D possibly being TRBD1 (5 bases). V was cut by 4 bases and J by 4 bases, with 20 bases left in between. Germline V gene sequence: CDR1 MDHEN, CDR2 SYDVKM. The CDR3 spans 17 residues. Here the CDR3 DNA reads TGTGCCAGCAGTTCCACCGTTAACGGGGCTACTAATCAGCCCCAGCATTTT. As protein: CASSSTVNGATNQPQHF.

This clonotype was seen more than once but under ten times. Since a much larger clone is just one base distant, this may be a read error. The rearrangement links TRBV30 to TRBJ2-3, with 9 positions matching TRBD2. The V gene's germline CDR1 is GTSNPN and CDR2 SVGIG (reference sequence). V lost 2 bases, J lost 4 bases, and 4 bases stayed unmatched. The CDR3 is 14 amino acids. The CDR3 DNA follows: TGTGCCTGGAGTAGGGGCGGGAGGGCAGATACGCAGTATTTT. This translates into CAWSRGGRADTQYF.

The chain links TRBV19 to TRBJ2-7; 13 nucleotides agree with TRBD2. Germline V gives CDR1 LNHDA, CDR2 SQIVND (reference sequence). V was pared by 6 bases and J by 0 bases, with 8 bases of the junction left unmatched. CDR3 length equals 17 residues. The CDR3 coding sequence is TGTGCCAGTAGAGAGACTAGCGGGAGGCTCAACTCCTACGAGCAGTACTTC. Residues: CASRETSGRLNSYEQYF.

V gene TRBV18 combines with J gene TRBJ2-1; 9 nucleotides agree with TRBD1. The germline V gene has CDR1 KGHSH and CDR2 LQKENI. After removal of 2 bases from V and 6 bases from J, the junction contained 8 bases not matched to a gene. This CDR3 has 16 residues. CDR3 sequence reads: CASSPTSGTGSNEQFF. The DNA of the CDR3 is TGTGCCAGCTCACCAACGTCCGGGACAGGGTCCAATGAGCAGTTCTTC. Complete variable domain (other parts from reference TRBV18 and TRBJ2-1): NAGVMQNPRHLVRRRGQEARLRCSPMKGHSHVYWYRQLPEEGLKFMVYLQKENIIDESGMPKERFSAEFPKEGPSILRIQQVVRGDSAAYFCASSPTSGTGSNEQFFGPGTRLTVL.

V usage is TRBV11-1 and J usage is TRBJ2-7; TRBD1 matches 8 bases. V shed 5 bases, J shed 6 bases, and the junction held 9 bases outside the gene matches. Per germline, CDR1 SGHAT and CDR2 FQDESV (reference sequence). CDR3 length: 14 amino acids. In DNA, the CDR3 is TGTGCCAGCAGCGCAGGGGGCATTGTTGTCGAGCAGTACTTC. Translating it yields CASSAGGIVVEQYF.

Many counts were recorded for this clonotype. The V and J genes are TRBV5-1 and TRBJ2-1; 8 bases agree with TRBD2. The germline CDR1 and CDR2 sequences are SGHRS and YFSETQ. J lost 5 bases, V lost 4 bases, and 5 bases had no gene match. The CDR3 is 14 residues long. The CDR3 spells CASSVSGNDNEQFF. The CDR3 bases are TGCGCCAGCAGCGTTAGCGGGAACGACAATGAGCAGTTCTTC.

This clonotype has a count of ten or more. The rearrangement joins TRBV2 to TRBJ2-7; tentative D call: TRBD2 (6 bases). The CDR3 is made up of 14 amino acids. V dropped 6 bases and J dropped 2 bases, with 14 bases sitting between them. Germline loops: CDR1 SNHLY, CDR2 FYNNEI. The CDR3 region has the DNA TGTGCCAGCAGCAAGTCAGGAGGGGCCTACGAGCAGTACTTC. Translating it yields CASSKSGGAYEQYF.

This clonotype has at least ten counts. This sequence joins TRBV7-2 and TRBJ1-5; D perhaps matches TRBD1 (5 bases). CDR1 and CDR2 (germline): SGHTA, FQGNSA. The ends were cut back, 5 bases at V and 8 bases at J, with 13 bases in the middle. CDR3 size: 13 residues. The CDR3 region is CASSKGSGEPQHF. CDR3 coding DNA: TGTGCCAGCAGCAAAGGGTCGGGGGAGCCCCAGCATTTT. The full variable domain, in which reference TRBV7-2 and TRBJ1-5 provide the parts outside the CDR3, is GAGVSQSPSNKVTEKGKDVELRCDPISGHTALYWYRQSLGQGLEFLIYFQGNSAPDKSGLPSDRFSAERTGGSVSTLTIQRTQQEDSAVYLCASSKGSGEPQHFGDGTRLSIL.

This clonotype has at least ten counts. This chain uses TRBV9 with TRBJ2-5; D ambiguous. This CDR3 has 13 residues. Trimming took 1 base from V and 5 from J, leaving 9 bases between them. Germline CDR1 is SGDLS and CDR2 is YYNGEE. CDR3 coding DNA: TGTGCCAGCAGCGTAACTAACGTGGAGACCCAGTACTTC. It encodes CASSVTNVETQYF.

There are a few counts of this clonotype. This sequence joins TRBV19 and TRBJ2-1, with 12 bases lining up with TRBD2. The J segment lost 4 bases and the V segment lost 6 bases, leaving 4 bases of the junction unmatched. The CDR3 is made up of 15 amino acids. Germline V gene lookup returns CDR1 LNHDA and CDR2 SQIVND (reference sequence). CDR3 coding DNA: TGTGCCAGTAGCCGGACTAGCGGGAATTACAATGAGCAGTTCTTC. Translated: CASSRTSGNYNEQFF.

CDR3 protein: CSARDLPGKGNEQFF. CDR3 in DNA: TGCAGTGCTAGAGATCTTCCCGGGAAAGGTAATGAGCAGTTCTTC. This chain joins TRBV20-1 and TRBJ2-1; a weak D match, TRBD2 (5 bases). This CDR3 comprises 15 residues. Germline V gene sequence: CDR1 DFQATT, CDR2 SNEGSKA (reference sequence). Trimming took off 0 bases at V and 7 bases at J, with 16 bases between the two ends.

This clonotype was seen repeatedly, ten times or more. The V gene is TRBV29-1, the J gene TRBJ2-7; either TRBD1 or TRBD2 may fit D (5 bases each). Looked up from germline, CDR1 is SQVTM and CDR2 is ANQGSEA. Trimming removed 0 bases from V and 6 bases from J, with 15 bases in between. The CDR3 loop spans 14 amino acids. The CDR3 is CSVEEDSGTFEQYF. DNA of the CDR3: TGCAGCGTTGAAGAAGACTCAGGGACCTTCGAGCAGTACTTC.